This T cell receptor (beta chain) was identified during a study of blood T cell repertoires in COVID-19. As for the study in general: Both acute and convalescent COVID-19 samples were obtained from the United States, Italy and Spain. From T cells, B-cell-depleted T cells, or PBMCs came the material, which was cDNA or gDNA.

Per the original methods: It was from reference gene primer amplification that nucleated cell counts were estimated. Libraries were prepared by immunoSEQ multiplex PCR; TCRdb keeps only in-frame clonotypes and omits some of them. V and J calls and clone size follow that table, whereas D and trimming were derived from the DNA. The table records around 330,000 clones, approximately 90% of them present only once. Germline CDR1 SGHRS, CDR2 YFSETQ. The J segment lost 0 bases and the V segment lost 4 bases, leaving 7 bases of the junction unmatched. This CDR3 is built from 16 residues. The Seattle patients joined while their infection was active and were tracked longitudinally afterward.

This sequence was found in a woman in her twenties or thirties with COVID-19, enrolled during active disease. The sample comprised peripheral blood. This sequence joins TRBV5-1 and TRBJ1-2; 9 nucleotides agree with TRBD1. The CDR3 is CASSISNRGPNYGYTF. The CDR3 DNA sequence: TGCGCCAGCAGCATCTCCAACAGGGGGCCTAACTATGGCTACACCTTC.